One sample yielded the 28 T cell receptor beta chains listed below, sequenced in a study of spatial heterogeneity in lung cancer. Using its own MiXCR run on the 5' RACE reads, TCRdb lists one record per CDR3 protein. The sample consists of 23,000 or so distinct CDR3 sequences, approximately 7% of them appearing once. The time point is: sample taken at primary tumor resection. The sequenced material consisted of unsorted whole RNA from tumor, nontumor lung or frozen PBMC. The sample here was PBMCs, taken at surgery. The receptors come from a male donor with early-stage non-small cell lung cancer.

In its sample, this clonotype was seen many times. V usage is TRBV28 and J usage is TRBJ2-1; the match to TRBD2 covers 8 bases. The CDR3 sequence is 16 residues long. Per the germline V gene, CDR1 is MDHEN and CDR2 is SYDVKM. Trimming cost V 3 bases and J 5 bases; bases outside gene matches: 9. The CDR3 DNA is TGTGCCAGCAGTTTTGGGGTAGCGGGGTACCACAATGAGCAGTTCTTC. Protein product: CASSFGVAGYHNEQFF.

This clonotype was counted between two and nine times. The chain is built from TRBV20-1 and TRBJ2-7; no definite D call. The CDR3 length is 13 residues. The V gene's germline CDR1 is DFQATT and CDR2 SNEGSKA (reference sequence). V was cut by 1 base and J by 0 bases, with 7 bases left in between. The CDR3 reads CSARVVNSYEQYF. The DNA of the CDR3 is TGCAGTGCTAGAGTGGTGAACTCCTACGAGCAGTACTTC.

This clonotype was seen more than once but under ten times. This chain uses TRBV5-1 with TRBJ2-6; weak D call: TRBD2 (7 bases). CDR3 length: 15 amino acids. The V end lost 5 bases, the J end lost 2 bases, and 11 bases lay between the germline ends. The germline V gene has CDR1 SGHRS and CDR2 YFSETQ. The CDR3 here is CASRAGATGANVLTF. The CDR3 DNA sequence: TGCGCCAGCAGGGCGGGGGCCACTGGGGCCAACGTCCTGACTTTC.

The chain employs TRBV5-1 and TRBJ2-5; maybe TRBD2 (6 bases). Trimming took off 5 bases at V and 3 bases at J, with 14 bases between the two ends. Per germline, CDR1 SGHRS and CDR2 YFSETQ. The CDR3 is made up of 14 amino acids. The CDR3 spells CASSWREPEETQYF. DNA for the CDR3: TGCGCCAGCAGTTGGCGGGAACCAGAAGAGACCCAGTACTTC.

This clonotype was seen repeatedly, ten times or more. This sequence joins TRBV6-1 and TRBJ2-5; D is perhaps TRBD1 or TRBD2 (5 bases each). This CDR3 contains 15 residues. The V end was cut by 6 bases, the J end by 2 bases, with 16 bases between. CDR1 MNHNS and CDR2 SASEGT come from the germline V gene. The CDR3: CASSERGRQQETQYF. For the CDR3, the DNA is TGTGCCAGCAGCGAGAGGGGACGGCAACAAGAGACCCAGTACTTC.

In its sample, this clonotype was seen a few times. The V and J genes are TRBV7-9 and TRBJ2-1, with a possible D match to TRBD2 (6 bases). The ends were cut back, 3 bases at V and 10 bases at J, with 19 bases in the middle. This CDR3 is 15 amino acids long. Germline CDR1 SEHNR, CDR2 FQNEAQ (reference sequence). CDR3 protein: CASSFGRTGAGEQFF. DNA for the CDR3: TGTGCCAGCAGCTTCGGGCGTACGGGAGCAGGGGAGCAGTTCTTC. The variable domain in full, completed from reference TRBV7-9 and TRBJ2-1, reads DTGVSQNPRHKITKRGQNVTFRCDPISEHNRLYWYRQTLGQGPEFLTYFQNEAQLEKSRLLSDRFSAERPKGSFSTLEIQRTEQGDSAMYLCASSFGRTGAGEQFFGPGTRLTVL.

This clonotype appeared many times. The rearrangement uses TRBV10-3 and TRBJ1-5, with D maybe TRBD1 (6 bases). The CDR3 is 13 residues long. V lost 6 bases to trimming and J lost 4 bases, with 10 bases between them. Per the germline V gene, CDR1 is ENHRY and CDR2 is SYGVKD. The CDR3 nucleotides read TGTGCCATCAGGCAGGGGCCGAATCAGCCCCAGCATTTT. It translates to CAIRQGPNQPQHF.

The chain links TRBV3-1 to TRBJ2-7; possible D gene TRBD1, 6 bases. In germline, CDR1 is LGHDT, CDR2 YNNKEL (reference sequence). V lost 8 bases and J lost 4, with 24 bases in between. The CDR3 has 16 residues. The DNA for the CDR3 is TGTGCCAGCCATTTACAACTTATCAGAGGGGGATACGAGCAGTACTTC. This sequence encodes CASHLQLIRGGYEQYF.

This clonotype has at least ten counts. The genes are TRBV7-2 and TRBJ2-3, with TRBD2 matching over 10 bases. The J segment lost 7 bases and the V segment lost 1 base, leaving 8 bases of the junction unmatched. Germline CDR1 and CDR2: SGHTA and FQGNSA. The CDR3 spans 16 residues. Here the CDR3 reads CASSLGLAGFEHTQYF. The CDR3 nucleotides read TGTGCCAGCAGCTTAGGACTAGCGGGTTTTGAACATACGCAGTATTTT. Full variable domain (remainder filled in from reference TRBV7-2 and TRBJ2-3): GAGVSQSPSNKVTEKGKDVELRCDPISGHTALYWYRQSLGQGLEFLIYFQGNSAPDKSGLPSDRFSAERTGGSVSTLTIQRTQQEDSAVYLCASSLGLAGFEHTQYFGPGTRLTVL.

At least ten counts were recorded for this clonotype. The CDR3 DNA follows: TGTGCCAGCAACCCATACGGTAACTCTGGAAACACCATATATTTT. Amino acid sequence: CASNPYGNSGNTIYF. The chain carries TRBV7-2 and TRBJ1-3; D is ambiguous. The CDR3 extends over 15 amino acids. Germline V CDR1 and CDR2: SGHTA, FQGNSA. Trimming cost V 7 bases and J 0 bases, with 13 bases left between them.

Many counts were recorded for this clonotype. V gene TRBV20-1 combines with J gene TRBJ2-7; 8 bases align to TRBD1. The CDR3 totals 15 residues. Germline assignment: CDR1 DFQATT and CDR2 SNEGSKA (reference sequence). V dropped 0 bases and J dropped 1; count of bases not matched to a gene: 5. The CDR3: CSARDGDRGSYEQYF. CDR3 DNA: TGCAGTGCTAGAGATGGAGACAGGGGTTCCTACGAGCAGTACTTC.

The sample holds many counts of this clonotype. V usage is TRBV19 and J usage is TRBJ1-2; D gene ambiguous. Germline values: CDR1 LNHDA, CDR2 SQIVND (reference sequence). CDR3 size: 13 residues. Deletions cut 3 bases from V and 7 bases from J, with 12 bases between. For the CDR3, the DNA is TGTGCCAGTAGTATCTCCCTCGTAGGTGGCTACACCTTC. Residues: CASSISLVGGYTF.

This clonotype has ten or more counts. The V call is TRBV2, the J call TRBJ1-5; D is ambiguous. Trimming shortened V by 3 bases and J by 9 bases, and 18 bases separated the two germline ends. The CDR3 sequence is 15 residues long. CDR1 is SNHLY, CDR2 FYNNEI, per germline. The CDR3 DNA reads as TGTGCCAGCAGTGAGGTGGCAGGTCGTCTTTCGCCCCAGCATTTT. This encodes CASSEVAGRLSPQHF.

This clonotype turned up a few times. The chain recombines TRBV19 with TRBJ2-1, with D tentatively TRBD1 (6 bases). Trimming took off 4 bases at V and 5 bases at J, with 9 bases between the two ends. The germline CDR1 and CDR2 sequences are LNHDA and SQIVND (reference sequence). The CDR3 sequence is 13 residues long. CDR3 amino acids: CASSTRDNNEQFF. The CDR3 DNA is TGTGCCAGTAGTACCCGGGACAACAATGAGCAGTTCTTC.

This clonotype has at least ten counts. The chain carries TRBV4-1 and TRBJ1-1, with D perhaps matching TRBD1 (6 bases). This CDR3 has 14 amino acids. Germline V gives CDR1 MGHRA, CDR2 YSYEKL. V was trimmed by 0 bases and J by 4 bases, leaving 9 bases between them. CDR3 region: CASSQEGAATEAFF. The CDR3 bases are TGCGCCAGCAGCCAAGAGGGGGCAGCCACTGAAGCTTTCTTT.

Ten or more counts support this clonotype. The V and J genes are TRBV5-5 and TRBJ2-3; D is undetermined. The V end was cut by 1 base, the J end by 3 bases, with 6 bases between. CDR3 length: 13 amino acids. Germline values: CDR1 SGHKS, CDR2 YYEKEE (reference sequence). DNA of the CDR3: TGTGCCAGCAGCTTGAGGCAGACAGATACGCAGTATTTT. Encoded protein: CASSLRQTDTQYF.

This clonotype has ten or more counts. This sequence joins TRBV24-1 and TRBJ2-1, with 8 bases identical to TRBD2. This CDR3 spans 12 amino acids. Unmatched junction bases numbered 1, after V lost 5 bases and J lost 8 bases. Germline CDR1 and CDR2: KGHDR and SFDVKD. Written as DNA, the CDR3 is TGTGCCACCAGTGGGGGACTAGATGAGCAGTTCTTC. It translates to CATSGGLDEQFF.

This clonotype appeared once. This chain uses TRBV18 with TRBJ2-5; perhaps TRBD1 as D (6 bases). Trimming stripped 3 bases from V and 5 bases from J, with 13 bases between. CDR1 and CDR2 (germline): KGHSH, LQKENI. This CDR3 spans 14 amino acids. For the CDR3, the DNA is TGTGCCAGCTCACCTTACGACAGGAGCGAGACCCAGTACTTC. It is translated as CASSPYDRSETQYF.

This clonotype was seen repeatedly, ten times or more. DNA of the CDR3: TGTGCCAGCAGCCCTCCGGGGTACTCCTACGAGCAGTACTTC. Translating gives CASSPPGYSYEQYF. V gene TRBV28 combines with J gene TRBJ2-7, with TRBD2 as a possible D gene (5 bases). Germline V gene lookup returns CDR1 MDHEN and CDR2 SYDVKM. This CDR3 is 14 amino acids long. The germline V and J ends were trimmed by 6 bases and 0 bases, with 12 bases remaining between them.

CDR3 sequence (DNA): TGCGCCAGCAGCCCCAAGGGGGGGACAGGGAATCAGCCCCAGCATTTT. Protein: CASSPKGGTGNQPQHF. The chain links TRBV4-1 to TRBJ1-5; 9 nucleotides align to TRBD1. Germline V gene data show CDR1 as MGHRA and CDR2 as YSYEKL. This CDR3 region has 16 residues. V dropped 4 bases and J dropped 4; count of bases not matched to a gene: 8.

This clonotype occurred a few times. This chain uses TRBV6-2 or TRBV6-3 with TRBJ1-1, with D possibly matching TRBD1 (6 bases). In germline, CDR1 is MNHEY, CDR2 SVGEGT. This CDR3 has 14 residues. Between the trimmed V and J ends, which lost 2 bases and 5 bases, there was a span of 12 bases. The CDR3 protein is CASSYGMGTTEAFF. For the CDR3, the DNA is TGTGCCAGCAGTTACGGGATGGGGACAACTGAAGCTTTCTTT.

At least ten counts were recorded for this clonotype. V and J are TRBV20-1 and TRBJ2-1; 13 nucleotides line up with TRBD2. CDR1 is DFQATT, CDR2 SNEGSKA, per germline (reference sequence). Trimming cost V 5 bases and J 8 bases; bases outside gene matches: 6. This CDR3 comprises 14 residues. CDR3 residues: CSAVLAGGQDEQFF. The CDR3 nucleotides read TGCAGTGCTGTACTAGCGGGAGGGCAGGATGAGCAGTTCTTC.

The V and J genes are TRBV2 and TRBJ2-7; D is perhaps TRBD1 (5 bases). There are 13 residues in the CDR3. V lost 9 bases and J 3 bases, leaving 15 bases between the germline ends. Germline V gives CDR1 SNHLY, CDR2 FYNNEI. The CDR3 DNA reads as TGTGCCAGTGCCTCGACAGCATTCTACGAGCAGTACGTC. It yields the protein CASASTAFYEQYV.

This chain connects TRBV20-1 to TRBJ2-2; D gene unclear. Trimming took off 3 bases at V and 7 bases at J, with 9 bases between the two ends. The CDR3 length is 12 residues. Germline loops: CDR1 DFQATT, CDR2 SNEGSKA (reference sequence). CDR3 coding DNA: TGCAGTGCTAGGGAACGGATCGGGGAGCTGTTTTTT. The encoded protein is CSARERIGELFF.

This clonotype was recorded a few times. The chain has TRBV20-1 and TRBJ2-6; D remains ambiguous. The CDR3 runs 13 residues. The germline V gene has CDR1 DFQATT and CDR2 SNEGSKA (reference sequence). Trimming shortened V by 5 bases and J by 0 bases, and 5 bases separated the two germline ends. The CDR3 protein is CSASPSGANVLTF. CDR3 in DNA: TGCAGTGCTTCGCCCTCTGGGGCCAACGTCCTGACTTTC.

The chain uses TRBV20-1 and TRBJ1-6; D not certain. Per the germline V gene, CDR1 is DFQATT and CDR2 is SNEGSKA (reference sequence). Trimming stripped 1 base from V and 0 bases from J, with 16 bases between. The CDR3 has 18 residues. In DNA form, the CDR3 reads TGCAGTGCTAGAGCTCTTAATTCAATTAGCTCCTATAATTCACCCCTCCACTTT. Protein product: CSARALNSISSYNSPLHF.

This clonotype was counted ten times or more. This chain links TRBV7-8 with TRBJ2-3; 9 nucleotides align to TRBD2. Germline V gives CDR1 SGHVS, CDR2 FQNEAQ. V lost 4 bases and J lost 1; bases outside the gene matches: 6. The CDR3 is made up of 16 amino acids. CDR3 sequence: CASSSRLAVGTDTQYF. In DNA form, the CDR3 reads TGTGCCAGCAGCTCGAGACTAGCGGTTGGCACAGATACGCAGTATTTT.

About this clonotype itself: At one end, the junction sequence differs from germline, possibly due to a read error. The chain has TRBV5-1 and TRBJ1-2, with TRBD1 matching 7 bases. This CDR3 is built from 14 residues. The germline V gene has CDR1 SGHRS and CDR2 YFSETQ. The CDR3, as DNA: TGCACCAGCAGCTTGGCAGGAGCGGGACAGGGCTACACCTTC. Residues: CTSSLAGAGQGYTF.